Listed below are T cell receptor beta chains from one sample, sequenced in a study of blood T cell repertoires in COVID-19. The assay was immunoSEQ multiplex PCR, and TCRdb's table has in-frame clones only and misses some. The sample has about 160,000 clones, roughly 93% seen once. Sequencing was done on a sample of peripheral blood. Source of these receptors: a man aged 18 to 35 with acute or convalescent COVID-19. CDR3s include the opening cysteine and the closing phenylalanine or tryptophan. Fields, in order: CDR3 protein, CDR3 DNA, D gene, clone size, V gene, J gene. D genes are given only for firm matches. Expanded clones get a size class; other rows say once, few or many, or leave the size out.

CASSEYRGPSNQPQHF	TGTGCCAGCAGTGAGTACAGGGGGCCTAGCAATCAGCCCCAGCATTTT	TRBD1	NA	TRBV6-1	TRBJ1-5
CASSLGAGNTEAFF	TGCGCCAGCAGCTTGGGTGCAGGGAACACTGAAGCTTTCTTT	NA	NA	TRBV5-1	TRBJ1-1
CASSLENRGGGYTF	TGTGCCAGCAGCTTAGAGAACAGGGGAGGCGGCTACACCTTC	TRBD1	NA	TRBV5-4	TRBJ1-2
CASSSQTSREQYF	TGTGCCAGCAGCTCCCAAACTAGTCGCGAGCAGTACTTC	NA	NA	TRBV7-2	TRBJ2-7
CASSISGSSGFTQYF	TGTGCCAGTAGTATTTCTGGGAGTTCGGGGTTCACCCAGTACTTC	NA	NA	TRBV19	TRBJ2-5
CASSYSGASWGGTNYGYTF	TGTGCCAGCAGTTACTCAGGGGCGTCATGGGGCGGAACTAACTATGGCTACACCTTC	NA	NA	TRBV6-2/TRBV6-3	TRBJ1-2
CASSADRNEKLFF	TGTGCCAGCAGCGCGGACAGGAATGAAAAACTGTTTTTT	TRBD1	NA	TRBV9	TRBJ1-4
CASSLSYPQVGGWNTIYF	TGTGCCAGCAGCCTTTCCTACCCCCAGGTGGGCGGGTGGAACACCATATATTTT	NA	NA	TRBV7-2	TRBJ1-3
CASSQGKSGGRLTEAFF	TGTGCCAGCAGCCAAGGGAAATCAGGGGGTAGGTTGACTGAAGCTTTCTTT	TRBD1	NA	TRBV3-1/TRBV3-2	TRBJ1-1
CASSLAAGKVKQYF	TGTGCCAGCAGCTTGGCCGCAGGGAAAGTGAAGCAGTACTTC	NA	NA	TRBV5-5	TRBJ2-7
CASTIMGGATNEKLFF	TGTGCCAGCACCATTATGGGAGGGGCAACTAATGAAAAACTGTTTTTT	NA	NA	TRBV5-8	TRBJ1-4
CASSTGQGFSTEAFF	TGCGCCAGCAGCACCGGACAGGGATTCAGCACTGAAGCTTTCTTT	TRBD1	NA	TRBV5-1	TRBJ1-1
CASSSWTGPSSGNTIYF	TGTGCCAGCAGCTCATGGACAGGACCGAGCTCTGGAAACACCATATATTTT	TRBD1	NA	TRBV7-9	TRBJ1-3
CASSRAYGYTF	TGTGCCAGCTCGCGCGCATATGGCTACACCTTC	NA	NA	TRBV18	TRBJ1-2
CASSPGTSGGARGTGELFF	TGTGCCAGTAGTCCCGGGACTAGCGGGGGAGCCAGGGGCACCGGGGAGCTGTTTTTT	TRBD2	NA	TRBV19	TRBJ2-2
CASHSNQPQHF	TGTGCCAGTCATAGCAATCAGCCCCAGCATTTT	NA	NA	TRBV28	TRBJ1-5
CASGIAGVYQETQYF	TGCGCCAGCGGGATAGCGGGGGTGTACCAAGAGACCCAGTACTTC	TRBD2	NA	TRBV5-1	TRBJ2-5
CASSLVRGTEAFF	TGCGCCAGCAGCTTGGTGCGCGGCACTGAAGCTTTCTTT	NA	once	TRBV5-1	TRBJ1-1
CASRTSGGRTEAFF	TGTGCCAGCAGAACCTCGGGAGGGAGGACTGAAGCTTTCTTT	NA	once	TRBV3-1/TRBV3-2	TRBJ1-1
CASSEGLGQKNIQYF	TGTGCCAGCAGTGAAGGATTGGGACAGAAAAACATTCAGTACTTC	TRBD1	NA	TRBV6-1	TRBJ2-4
CSVPGGFPEAFF	TGCAGCGTCCCAGGGGGCTTCCCTGAAGCTTTCTTT	TRBD1	NA	TRBV29-1	TRBJ1-1
CASSFGAGGASGNTIYF	TGTGCCAGCAGCTTTGGGGCAGGGGGCGCTTCTGGAAACACCATATATTTT	TRBD1	NA	TRBV5-4	TRBJ1-3
CASSPRQGSPLHF	TGTGCCAGCAGCCCCCGACAGGGCTCACCCCTCCACTTT	TRBD1	NA	TRBV27	TRBJ1-6
CASSTSAGQETQYF	TGTGCCAGTAGTACCTCAGCGGGGCAAGAGACCCAGTACTTC	TRBD2	NA	TRBV19	TRBJ2-5
CASGLDRGNEQYF	TGCGCCAGCGGGTTGGACAGGGGAAACGAGCAGTACTTC	TRBD1	NA	TRBV5-1	TRBJ2-7
CASRVTGGGYEQYF	TGTGCCAGCAGGGTAACAGGGGGAGGCTACGAGCAGTACTTC	TRBD1	NA	TRBV11-2	TRBJ2-7
CATSRDFGQGHYEQYF	TGTGCCACCAGCAGAGATTTCGGACAGGGACACTACGAGCAGTACTTC	TRBD1	NA	TRBV15	TRBJ2-7
CASSPRAGVDEKLFF	TGTGCCAGCAGCCCCCGGGCGGGGGTTGATGAAAAACTGTTTTTT	NA	NA	TRBV9	TRBJ1-4
CASSQTGNNEQFF	TGTGCCAGCTCACAGACAGGTAACAATGAGCAGTTCTTC	NA	NA	TRBV18	TRBJ2-1
CASSQDPGRDGYTF	TGTGCCAGCAGCCAAGATCCTGGCAGGGATGGCTACACCTTC	NA	NA	TRBV3-1/TRBV3-2	TRBJ1-2
CASSYGPSRGQPQHF	TGTGCCAGCAGCTACGGACCCTCTCGGGGGCAGCCCCAGCATTTT	NA	NA	TRBV9	TRBJ1-5
CASSSRTSGMGEQFF	TGTGCCAGCAGCTCCAGGACTAGCGGGATGGGTGAGCAGTTCTTC	TRBD2	NA	TRBV7-2	TRBJ2-1